The present entry profiles one T cell receptor beta chain with its context. As yet, its antigen is unknown. The sample originates from a study of T cells in Graves' hyperthyroidism and ophthalmopathy. Study at large: It was at initial diagnosis, before any treatment, that peripheral blood was collected. Study results and limitations: The model foresaw ophthalmopathy a median about 6.1 months prior to onset.

The V gene lost 3 bases and the J gene lost 5 bases, with 10 bases spanning the gap. Germline loops: CDR1 MGHDK, CDR2 SYGVNS. The CDR3 runs 13 residues. RNA transcripts gave rise to amplified TCR beta CDR3 regions. The HTBI primer set drove a first-round RT-PCR of the TCR CDR3. Each CDR3 protein gets one entry after TCRdb re-called the multiplex PCR reads with MiXCR. The sample holds about 720,000 distinct CDR3 sequences; about a sixth are singletons and the top ten take under 8.5%. Patients between 18 and 65 years old had hyperthyroidism, newly diagnosed and lasting under 2 months. Those patients with uncontrolled infection, other autoimmune disease, pregnancy or lactation were excluded.

Sequences were obtained from blood. The sequence derives from a man between 18 and 29 years old with Graves' hyperthyroidism. This chain links TRBV25-1 with TRBJ1-1; D gene unclear. CDR3 DNA: TGTGCCAGCAGTGACCTTGAGGGTACTGAAGCTTTCTTT. Its protein product is CASSDLEGTEAFF.